Following are 30 T cell receptor beta chains from one sample sequenced in a study of blood T cell repertoires in COVID-19. The table came from immunoSEQ multiplex PCR; TCRdb's copy has only in-frame clones and leaves some out. The table includes 95,000 to 120,000 clones, 80% to 90% detected once. The sample taken for sequencing was peripheral blood. Receptors originate from a woman in her forties or fifties with acute or convalescent COVID-19.

The chain is built from TRBV6-5 and TRBJ1-1, with 7 bases identical to TRBD1. This CDR3 region has 14 residues. Germline values: CDR1 MNHEY, CDR2 SVGAGI. V lost 4 bases, J lost 5 bases, and 7 bases stayed unmatched. The CDR3 sequence: CASSSDRELTEAFF. The DNA of the CDR3 is TGTGCCAGCAGTTCCGACAGGGAGTTGACTGAAGCTTTCTTT.

The rearrangement links TRBV24-1 to TRBJ2-6, with TRBD2 as a possible D gene (6 bases). The germline V gene has CDR1 KGHDR and CDR2 SFDVKD. Trimming shortened V by 4 bases and J by 0 bases, and 12 bases separated the two germline ends. This CDR3 spans 17 amino acids. The CDR3 here is CATSEPTSPSGANVLTF. The CDR3 coding sequence is TGTGCCACCAGTGAGCCCACTAGCCCCTCTGGGGCCAACGTCCTGACTTTC.

V and J are TRBV19 and TRBJ1-1; a weak D match, TRBD1 (5 bases). The CDR3 sequence is 15 residues long. Germline V gives CDR1 LNHDA, CDR2 SQIVND (reference sequence). Trimming cost V 7 bases and J 3 bases, with 18 bases left between them. CDR3 coding DNA: TGTGCCAGTACCCCGACCCAGGGCGTCGACACTGAAGCTTTCTTT. It is translated as CASTPTQGVDTEAFF.

The chain uses TRBV2 and TRBJ1-5, with D possibly matching TRBD1 (5 bases). Germline V gene data show CDR1 as SNHLY and CDR2 as FYNNEI. V dropped 6 bases and J dropped 1 base, with 13 bases sitting between them. The CDR3 covers 15 residues. This CDR3 is CASRSGPTSNQPQHF. The CDR3 nucleotides read TGTGCCAGCAGGTCAGGGCCTACAAGCAATCAGCCCCAGCATTTT.

The J gene is TRBJ1-4, the V gene TRBV18, with 7 nucleotides matching TRBD1. Germline V gives CDR1 KGHSH, CDR2 LQKENI. Trimming removed 6 bases from V and 4 bases from J; junction bases left unmatched: 2. The CDR3 is 13 amino acids. The CDR3: CASSGQNNEKLFF. Here the CDR3 DNA reads TGTGCCAGCTCGGGACAGAATAATGAAAAACTGTTTTTT.

The chain carries TRBV2 and TRBJ2-7; D unresolved. Trimming took 5 bases from V and 3 from J, leaving 5 bases between them. Looked up from germline, CDR1 is SNHLY and CDR2 is FYNNEI. The CDR3 is made up of 11 amino acids. The chain's CDR3 is CASSQYYEQYF. The CDR3 bases are TGTGCCAGCAGTCAGTACTACGAGCAGTACTTC.

J is TRBJ2-1 and V is TRBV6-6; 9 bases line up with TRBD2. Germline V lookup: CDR1 MNHNY, CDR2 SVGAGI (reference sequence). This CDR3 comprises 15 residues. J lost 5 bases, V lost 5 bases, and 7 bases had no gene match. The CDR3 bases are TGTGCCAGCAGTCGTAGCGGGAGCAACAACAATGAGCAGTTCTTC. It translates to CASSRSGSNNNEQFF.

This chain uses TRBV28 with TRBJ2-5; 7 bases are a match to TRBD2. This CDR3 has 17 amino acids. V gave up 6 bases and J gave up 5 bases; unmatched junction bases: 18. The germline CDR1 and CDR2 sequences are MDHEN and SYDVKM. The CDR3 DNA reads as TGTGCCAGCAGCCCCGGGTACCAGCGGGGAGGTATTGAGACCCAGTACTTC. Its protein product is CASSPGYQRGGIETQYF.

The chain has TRBV30 and TRBJ1-2; D call uncertain. The germline V gene encodes CDR1 GTSNPN and CDR2 SVGIG (reference sequence). CDR3 length: 14 residues. V was trimmed by 0 bases and J by 3 bases, leaving 11 bases between them. This CDR3 reads CAWSVRYTDYGYTF. DNA of the CDR3: TGTGCCTGGAGTGTACGGTATACAGACTATGGCTACACCTTC.

The J gene is TRBJ2-7, the V gene TRBV19; D is undetermined. Trimming left V 3 bases short and J 4 bases short, with 13 bases between. Germline assignment: CDR1 LNHDA and CDR2 SQIVND (reference sequence). The CDR3 sequence is 14 residues long. As DNA, the CDR3 is TGTGCCAGTAGTATGGGCAGAGCAAATTACGAGCAGTACTTC. Protein product: CASSMGRANYEQYF.

The chain links TRBV6-5 to TRBJ2-7, with D possibly matching TRBD2 (6 bases). CDR1 and CDR2 from the germline V gene are MNHEY and SVGAGI. The V end was cut by 6 bases, the J end by 5 bases, with 11 bases between. This CDR3 comprises 12 residues. This CDR3 reads CASSPSSDEQYF. DNA of the CDR3: TGTGCCAGCAGCCCCTCTAGCGACGAGCAGTACTTC.

The table lists this clone with a few counts. The rearrangement uses TRBV10-3 and TRBJ2-2, with 7 bases identical to TRBD2. J was trimmed by 6 bases and V by 0 bases; bases with no gene match: 1. The CDR3 sequence is 14 residues long. Germline CDR1 ENHRY, CDR2 SYGVKD. The CDR3 here is CAISESRGAGELFF. The CDR3, as DNA: TGTGCCATCAGTGAGTCCCGGGGGGCCGGGGAGCTGTTTTTT.

The rearrangement joins TRBV7-9 to TRBJ1-1; 8 nucleotides agree with TRBD1. Germline assignment: CDR1 SEHNR and CDR2 FQNEAQ (reference sequence). The CDR3 spans 15 residues. Trimming cost V 7 bases and J 9 bases; bases outside gene matches: 16. The CDR3 region is CASTSGLKTGEKAFF. CDR3 in DNA: TGTGCCAGCACCTCCGGTTTGAAGACAGGGGAGAAAGCTTTCTTT. The full variable domain, completed using reference TRBV7-9 and TRBJ1-1, is DTGVSQNPRHKITKRGQNVTFRCDPISEHNRLYWYRQTLGQGPEFLTYFQNEAQLEKSRLLSDRFSAERPKGSFSTLEIQRTEQGDSAMYLCASTSGLKTGEKAFFGQGTRLTVV.

This sequence joins TRBV28 and TRBJ2-3, with 9 bases aligning to TRBD1. The CDR3 spans 18 residues. V was clipped by 6 bases and J by 6 bases; unmatched bases: 19. CDR1 and CDR2 from the germline V gene are MDHEN and SYDVKM. In DNA form, the CDR3 reads TGTGCCAGCAGGTTCCCCCTGGGACAGGGACCTGACAGGGATACGCAGTATTTT. Translated: CASRFPLGQGPDRDTQYF.

This clone has just one count. V is TRBV6-5 and J is TRBJ2-5, with 7 bases fitting TRBD1. The V segment lost 11 bases and the J segment 1 base; nucleotides outside the gene matches: 7. Germline V gives CDR1 MNHEY, CDR2 SVGAGI. CDR3 size: 13 residues. The CDR3 DNA reads as TGTGCCGGGGGACAGCCCCCCCAAGAGACCCAGTACTTC. Its protein product is CAGGQPPQETQYF.

This chain joins TRBV30 and TRBJ2-3, with D hard to call. Germline lookup yields CDR1 GTSNPN and CDR2 SVGIG (reference sequence). The ends were cut back, 4 bases at V and 5 bases at J, with 7 bases in the middle. CDR3 length: 11 residues. The DNA of the CDR3 is TGTGCCTGGACGGGTGGAGATACGCAGTATTTT. It yields the protein CAWTGGDTQYF.

The CDR3: CATGDYYGYTF. CDR3 sequence (DNA): TGTGCCACGGGGGACTACTATGGCTACACCTTC. The gene calls are TRBV28 and TRBJ1-2; the D gene is possibly TRBD1 (5 bases). The CDR3 runs 11 residues. Germline-derived CDR1 and CDR2 are MDHEN and SYDVKM. V dropped 10 bases and J dropped 3 bases, with 9 bases sitting between them.

This clone has just one count. The V and J genes are TRBV6-5 and TRBJ1-2; 9 bases are a match to TRBD1. Germline V CDR1 and CDR2: MNHEY, SVGAGI. The CDR3 is 15 residues long. Trimming cost V 6 bases and J 8 bases; bases outside gene matches: 13. CDR3: CASRCSGTGIKGYTF. CDR3 sequence (DNA): TGTGCCAGCAGGTGCTCCGGGACAGGGATTAAAGGCTACACCTTC.

The rearrangement uses TRBV7-9 and TRBJ1-1, with D uncertain. V lost 6 bases to trimming and J lost 2 bases, with 10 bases between them. Germline V CDR1 and CDR2: SEHNR, FQNEAQ (reference sequence). The CDR3 extends over 13 amino acids. The CDR3 nucleotides are TGTGCCAGCAGGGCTATGGGCAACACTGAAGCTTTCTTT. This sequence encodes CASRAMGNTEAFF.

This chain uses TRBV7-9 with TRBJ1-6, with 7 positions matching TRBD1. The germline V gene encodes CDR1 SEHNR and CDR2 FQNEAQ (reference sequence). CDR3 size: 15 residues. Trimming cost V 1 base and J 10 bases; bases outside gene matches: 7. The CDR3 nucleotides read TGTGCCAGCAGCTTAGAGAGGGCAGGGGGATCACCCCTCCACTTT. Its protein product is CASSLERAGGSPLHF.

This chain connects TRBV27 to TRBJ1-5; maybe TRBD1 (5 bases). V was clipped by 0 bases and J by 4 bases, with 13 bases between them. The length of the CDR3 is 16 residues. Looked up from germline, CDR1 is MNHEY and CDR2 is SMNVEV (reference sequence). The chain's CDR3 is CASSLSPGGKNQPQHF. Written as DNA, the CDR3 is TGTGCCAGCAGTTTATCGCCGGGGGGGAAGAATCAGCCCCAGCATTTT.

This chain joins TRBV3-1 (or the pseudogene TRBV3-2) and TRBJ2-5; 7 bases match TRBD2. Trimming removed 1 base from V and 5 bases from J; junction bases left unmatched: 7. CDR3 length: 15 residues. Germline CDR1 is LGHDT and CDR2 is YNNKEL (reference sequence). The CDR3 DNA reads TGTGCCAGCAGCCAAGGGGCCGGCGGGAGCGAGACCCAGTACTTC. Protein sequence: CASSQGAGGSETQYF.

The V and J genes are TRBV3-1 (or the pseudogene TRBV3-2) and TRBJ1-2; no clear D gene. The CDR3 is made up of 13 amino acids. Germline-derived CDR1 and CDR2 are LGHDT and YNNKEL (reference sequence). Trimming took 1 base from V and 7 from J, leaving 10 bases between them. This chain's CDR3 is CASSQGEGGGYTF. The CDR3 bases are TGTGCCAGCAGCCAAGGCGAGGGAGGTGGCTACACCTTC.

The rearrangement joins TRBV19 to TRBJ1-1; TRBD1 is a possible D gene (5 bases). The CDR3 runs to 12 residues. The V end lost 7 bases, the J end lost 4 bases, and 10 bases lay between the germline ends. Per the germline V gene, CDR1 is LNHDA and CDR2 is SQIVND (reference sequence). The CDR3 protein is CASTSRVTEAFF. CDR3 coding DNA: TGTGCCAGTACCTCCAGGGTCACTGAAGCTTTCTTT.

The V gene is TRBV5-4, the J gene TRBJ1-2; perhaps TRBD1 as D (6 bases). Deletions cut 2 bases from V and 5 bases from J, with 13 bases between. CDR1 and CDR2 from the germline V gene are SGHNT and YYREEE (reference sequence). The CDR3 length is 14 residues. CDR3 loop: CASSFNRDGYGYTF. The CDR3 DNA reads TGTGCCAGCAGCTTCAACAGGGATGGGTATGGCTACACCTTC.

The chain carries TRBV11-2 and TRBJ1-6; D possibly corresponds to TRBD1 (6 bases). The V gene's germline CDR1 is SGHAT and CDR2 FQNNGV. This CDR3 is built from 15 residues. V lost 5 bases to trimming and J lost 9 bases, with 17 bases between them. The CDR3 loop is CASSQTTGTGSPLHF. CDR3 in DNA: TGTGCCAGCAGCCAGACCACAGGGACGGGTTCACCCCTCCACTTT.

V is TRBV19 and J is TRBJ2-7, with TRBD1 matching over 7 bases. This CDR3 contains 14 residues. CDR1 is LNHDA and CDR2 is SQIVND in the germline V gene (reference sequence). V shed 5 bases and J 4 bases; nucleotides not matched to a gene: 8. The CDR3 loop reads CASSLGQGDYEQYF. CDR3 nucleotide sequence: TGTGCCAGTAGTTTAGGGCAGGGGGATTACGAGCAGTACTTC.

The chain couples TRBV4-1 to TRBJ1-5; possibly TRBD1 for D (6 bases). The V and J ends lost 2 bases and 0 bases respectively, with 14 bases between them. CDR1 and CDR2 (germline): MGHRA, YSYEKL. The CDR3 length is 17 residues. The CDR3 loop reads CASSQQPQGYSNQPQHF. The CDR3 DNA is TGCGCCAGCAGCCAACAACCTCAGGGGTATAGCAATCAGCCCCAGCATTTT.

The chain employs TRBV28 and TRBJ1-5; the D gene is possibly TRBD1 (6 bases). Germline loops: CDR1 MDHEN, CDR2 SYDVKM. The V end lost 6 bases, the J end lost 7 bases, and 22 bases lay between the germline ends. This CDR3 spans 16 amino acids. The CDR3: CASSLSTGPIEQPQHF. DNA for the CDR3: TGTGCCAGCAGCCTATCGACAGGACCTATCGAGCAGCCCCAGCATTTT.

This sequence joins TRBV18 and TRBJ2-1; 11 nucleotides agree with TRBD2. This CDR3 is 18 amino acids long. Germline CDR1 is KGHSH and CDR2 is LQKENI. J lost 5 bases, V lost 4 bases, and 13 bases had no gene match. This CDR3 reads CASSQLGLAARPNNEQFF. Written as DNA, the CDR3 is TGTGCCAGCTCACAATTGGGACTAGCGGCCCGCCCTAACAATGAGCAGTTCTTC.